This is a list of T cell receptor beta chains from one sample in a study of response to subunit inactivated influenza vaccine. TCRdb analysed the RT-PCR reads with MiXCR anew, one entry per CDR3 protein. The data show approximately 500,000 distinct CDR3 sequences, less than 15% seen once. The specimen was PBMCs from blood, collected 11 to 12 days after vaccination. These receptors all come from a man aged 50-60 years who received an inactivated influenza vaccine. CDR3s include the opening cysteine and the closing phenylalanine or tryptophan. Fields, in order: D gene, J gene, V gene, clone size, CDR3 protein, CDR3 DNA. The D gene is left open where the match is weak. The listing skips clone size in some rows; elsewhere it reads once, few, many or a size class.

. | TRBJ1-5 | TRBV5-1 | few | CASSIDGSNQPQHF | TGCGCCAGCAGCATAGATGGGAGCAATCAGCCCCAGCATTTT
TRBD1 | TRBJ2-2 | TRBV4-3 | few | CASSPGTGKAGELFF | TGCGCCAGCAGCCCAGGGACAGGAAAGGCCGGGGAGCTGTTTTTT
TRBD1 | TRBJ1-1 | TRBV2 | . | CASSWDSSNTEAFF | TGTGCCAGCAGTTGGGACAGCTCGAACACTGAAGCTTTCTTT
. | TRBJ1-6 | TRBV5-1 | few | CASSLGGISSPLHF | TGCGCCAGCAGCTTGGGTGGCATCTCTTCACCCCTCCACTTT
. | TRBJ2-5 | TRBV11-2 | few | CASSPEKVVTQYF | TGTGCCAGCAGCCCCGAAAAGGTGGTGACCCAGTACTTC
. | TRBJ1-5 | TRBV12-3/TRBV12-4 | many | CASSEGVGQPQHF | TGTGCCAGCAGCGAGGGAGTCGGGCAGCCCCAGCATTTT
TRBD2 | TRBJ2-5 | TRBV20-1 | few | CSPSLAGGPETQYF | TGCAGCCCCAGTCTGGCGGGGGGGCCGGAGACCCAGTACTTC
TRBD1 | TRBJ1-4 | TRBV5-1 | . | CASSEDRGPNEKLFF | TGCGCCAGCAGCGAAGACAGGGGCCCTAATGAAAAACTGTTTTTT
. | TRBJ2-1 | TRBV3-1 | . | CASSLRDSYNEQFF | TGTGCCAGCAGTCTCAGGGATTCCTACAATGAGCAGTTCTTC
. | TRBJ2-5 | TRBV6-5 | . | CASSYGERYQETQYF | TGTGCCAGCAGTTACGGTGAACGGTACCAAGAGACCCAGTACTTC
. | TRBJ1-6 | TRBV6-6 | . | CASNQQGSPLHF | TGTGCCAGCAACCAACAGGGCTCACCCCTCCACTTT
TRBD1 | TRBJ2-1 | TRBV7-9 | few | CASSTPQGVRHNEQFF | TGTGCCAGCAGCACACCGCAGGGGGTCAGACACAATGAGCAGTTCTTC
TRBD2 | TRBJ2-1 | TRBV12-3/TRBV12-4 | . | CASSRTSTDEQFF | TGTGCCAGCAGCAGGACTAGCACCGATGAGCAGTTCTTC
TRBD1 | TRBJ2-1 | TRBV5-1 | few | CASRILDRSSYNEQFF | TGCGCCAGCAGAATACTGGACAGGAGCTCCTACAATGAGCAGTTCTTC
. | TRBJ2-1 | TRBV6-1 | few | CASSSIGIARHSEQFF | TGTGCCAGCAGCTCCATCGGGATAGCTAGGCACAGTGAGCAGTTCTTC
. | TRBJ2-2 | TRBV27 | few | CASSLVGHLNTGELFF | TGTGCCAGCAGTTTAGTGGGACACCTGAACACCGGGGAGCTGTTTTTT
TRBD1 | TRBJ2-7 | TRBV6-7 | . | CASSYGTGKAHEQYF | TGTGCCAGCAGTTACGGGACAGGTAAAGCTCACGAGCAGTACTTC
. | TRBJ2-7 | TRBV5-1 | . | CASSRVESYEQYF | TGCGCCAGCAGCCGGGTGGAGTCCTACGAGCAGTACTTC
. | TRBJ2-6 | TRBV3-1 | few | CASSRRTSGANVLTF | TGTGCCAGCAGCCGCCGGACTTCTGGGGCCAACGTCCTGACTTTC
TRBD2 | TRBJ2-3 | TRBV5-1 | few | CASSLRLAGDRGTDTQYF | TGCGCCAGCAGCTTGAGACTAGCGGGGGACCGAGGCACAGATACGCAGTATTTT
. | TRBJ1-4 | TRBV28 | few | CASSSPPGGNEKLFF | TGTGCCAGCAGTTCCCCCCCCGGTGGGAATGAAAAACTGTTTTTT